The clone carrying this T cell receptor beta chain was counted between two and nine times. This entry is derived from a study of blood T cell repertoires in COVID-19. The CDR3 runs 16 residues. Trimming removed 4 bases from V and 2 bases from J, with 17 bases in between. Libraries were prepared by immunoSEQ multiplex PCR; TCRdb keeps only in-frame clonotypes and omits some of them. The repertoire consists of over 130,000 clones, with about 87% occurring once and the leading ten covering around 3.9%. Cohorts were based on clinical histories the participants reported. The material sequenced was PBMCs or T cells enriched from blood (not recorded which). The chain is built from TRBV23-1 and TRBJ2-5, with D possibly TRBD2 on 6 matching bases. TRBV23-1 qualifies as an ORF whose function is uncertain. The TCR comes from a man aged 45-65 years in a cohort exposed to, infected with or recovered from COVID-19 (not recorded which). The CDR3 is CASSLRRGVIQETQYF. Here the CDR3 DNA reads TGCGCCAGCAGTCTAAGGCGGGGAGTAATTCAAGAGACCCAGTACTTC.